The 13 T cell receptor beta chains given below trace back to one sample, sequenced in a study of cytomegalovirus exposure and HLA in healthy donors. Both 60 Vbeta primers and 13 Jbeta primers went into the PCR. Sequenced by immunoSEQ multiplex PCR; TCRdb stores in-frame clones only, minus some. The repertoire holds fewer than 200,000 clones, around 82% seen once, with roughly 2.3% in the top ten. Sequencing input: PBMCs. Receptors originate from a man between 60 and 75 years old in good health and CMV-seronegative.

The rearrangement joins TRBV18 to TRBJ2-5; 15 bases are a match to TRBD2. Germline V gene sequence: CDR1 KGHSH, CDR2 LQKENI. Trimming at V came to 5 bases and at J to 1 base, leaving 2 bases not matched to a gene. The CDR3 covers 16 residues. CDR3 in amino acids: CASSTGLAGGQETQYF. The CDR3 coding sequence is TGTGCCAGCTCAACGGGACTAGCGGGAGGCCAAGAGACCCAGTACTTC.

The J gene is TRBJ2-5, the V gene TRBV25-1; weak D call: TRBD1 (6 bases). CDR3 length: 15 amino acids. Per the germline V gene, CDR1 is MGHDK and CDR2 is SYGVNS. V lost 1 base, J lost 4 bases, and 13 bases lay in between. CDR3 region: CASSESGRGAETQYF. The CDR3 nucleotides are TGTGCCAGCAGTGAATCAGGCAGGGGTGCAGAGACCCAGTACTTC.

The chain combines TRBV19 with TRBJ1-2; the match to TRBD1 covers 8 bases. The CDR3 loop spans 14 amino acids. Germline loops: CDR1 LNHDA, CDR2 SQIVND (reference sequence). Germline trimming cut 5 bases from V and 4 bases from J; bases unmatched to any gene: 6. The DNA for the CDR3 is TGTGCCAGTAGTCCACAGGGGGGGACCTATGGCTACACCTTC. Translated, it gives CASSPQGGTYGYTF.

The V and J genes are TRBV30 and TRBJ1-5; 9 nucleotides agree with TRBD1. The CDR3 runs 14 residues. The V gene's germline CDR1 is GTSNPN and CDR2 SVGIG (reference sequence). Trimming cost V 5 bases and J 7 bases; bases outside gene matches: 9. CDR3 nucleotide sequence: TGTGCCTGGTCATTCCGGGACAGGGAACAGCCCCAGCATTTT. Its protein is CAWSFRDREQPQHF. The full variable domain, its missing parts supplied by reference TRBV30 and TRBJ1-5, is SQTIHQWPATLVQPVGSPLSLECTVEGTSNPNLYWYRQAAGRGLQLLFYSVGIGQISSEVPQNLSASRPQDRQFILSSKKLLLSDSGFYLCAWSFRDREQPQHFGDGTRLSIL.

This chain uses TRBV30 with TRBJ2-2; D ambiguous. The V gene lost 0 bases and the J gene lost 4 bases, with 6 bases spanning the gap. The CDR3 is 13 residues long. Germline CDR1 is GTSNPN and CDR2 is SVGIG (reference sequence). The CDR3 bases are TGTGCCTGGAGTGTACTCGGCACCGGGGAGCTGTTTTTT. Its protein is CAWSVLGTGELFF.

This clone occurred a few times. The chain has TRBV7-9 and TRBJ1-1; D call uncertain. CDR1 and CDR2 (germline): SEHNR, FQNEAQ (reference sequence). The V gene lost 1 base and the J gene lost 4 bases, with 7 bases spanning the gap. CDR3 length: 13 amino acids. CDR3 loop: CASSLGLATEAFF. Here the CDR3 DNA reads TGTGCCAGCAGCTTAGGGTTGGCCACTGAAGCTTTCTTT. Supplemented by reference TRBV7-9 and TRBJ1-1, the full variable domain reads DTGVSQNPRHKITKRGQNVTFRCDPISEHNRLYWYRQTLGQGPEFLTYFQNEAQLEKSRLLSDRFSAERPKGSFSTLEIQRTEQGDSAMYLCASSLGLATEAFFGQGTRLTVV.

This chain connects TRBV7-9 to TRBJ2-7; perhaps TRBD1 as D (6 bases). V was pared by 4 bases and J by 2 bases, with 15 bases between. This CDR3 contains 15 residues. Germline V lookup: CDR1 SEHNR, CDR2 FQNEAQ (reference sequence). This chain's CDR3 is CASSSQGRRTYEQYF. The CDR3 DNA sequence: TGTGCCAGCAGCTCACAGGGCAGGAGGACCTACGAGCAGTACTTC.

This chain connects TRBV6-1 to TRBJ1-3; TRBD1 matches at 7 bases. The V segment lost 3 bases and the J segment 4 bases; nucleotides outside the gene matches: 3. CDR3 size: 14 residues. Germline CDR1 MNHNS, CDR2 SASEGT. CDR3 residues: CASSDRQGGNTIYF. The CDR3 coding sequence is TGTGCCAGCAGTGATCGACAGGGAGGAAACACCATATATTTT.

The chain is built from TRBV7-3 and TRBJ2-1; 11 positions match TRBD2. Germline CDR1 and CDR2: SGHTA and FQGTGA. V gave up 5 bases and J gave up 8 bases; unmatched junction bases: 5. The CDR3 contains 14 residues. DNA of the CDR3: TGTGCCAGCAGCCTGGGGACTAGCGGCCATGAGCAGTTCTTC. Translating it yields CASSLGTSGHEQFF. The full variable domain, completed using reference TRBV7-3 and TRBJ2-1, is GAGVSQTPSNKVTEKGKYVELRCDPISGHTALYWYRQSLGQGPEFLIYFQGTGAADDSGLPNDRFFAVRPEGSVSTLKIQRTERGDSAVYLCASSLGTSGHEQFFGPGTRLTVL.

This chain uses TRBV6-5 with TRBJ1-2; 9 nucleotides line up with TRBD1. Germline CDR1 is MNHEY and CDR2 is SVGAGI. Germline trimming cut 7 bases from V and 3 bases from J; bases unmatched to any gene: 3. The CDR3 extends over 13 amino acids. CDR3 sequence reads: CASTRTGDYGYTF. DNA of the CDR3: TGTGCCAGCACCCGGACAGGGGACTATGGCTACACCTTC.

V gene TRBV5-1 combines with J gene TRBJ1-2; TRBD1 agrees at 10 bases. There are 15 residues in the CDR3. The trim removed 2 bases at V and 3 bases at J, leaving 4 bases unmatched. CDR1 is SGHRS and CDR2 is YFSETQ in the germline V gene. The DNA for the CDR3 is TGCGCCAGCAGCTTAGACAGGGGGCTCTACTATGGCTACACCTTC. Amino acid sequence: CASSLDRGLYYGYTF.

The chain joins TRBV7-3 to TRBJ2-5; TRBD1 agrees at 9 bases. The V gene end was trimmed by 3 bases and the J gene end by 5 bases; junction bases not matched to a gene: 4. Germline values: CDR1 SGHTA, CDR2 FQGTGA. CDR3 length: 14 amino acids. CDR3 coding DNA: TGTGCCAGCAGCTTTACAGGGGGCATGGAGACCCAGTACTTC. Translation: CASSFTGGMETQYF.

In this sample, this clone turned up a few times. This chain joins TRBV6-5 and TRBJ1-1; 10 bases match TRBD1. This CDR3 has 15 amino acids. Per germline, CDR1 MNHEY and CDR2 SVGAGI. The V segment lost 5 bases and the J segment 3 bases; nucleotides outside the gene matches: 6. CDR3 sequence reads: CASSPTGGSYTEAFF. The CDR3 DNA reads as TGTGCCAGCAGTCCGACAGGGGGCTCGTACACTGAAGCTTTCTTT.